This T cell receptor beta chain came from a study of shared clonotypes between healthy human individuals. Positively selected for CCR7, the CD45RO-negative cells used as naive CD8 cells excluded terminally differentiated effector memory CD45RA+ cells. The study's findings and limits: Tissues were not sampled, only blood, and their repertoires likely differ. Clonotype sharing among the donors was expected to vary with sequencing depth.

Genomic DNA belonging to each subset was distributed in equal measure over several immunoSEQ plates. Profiling relied on immunoSEQ multiplex PCR, and the TCRdb table lists in-frame clones only, not all of them. The data contain roughly 2.1 million clones, 90% to 95% of them seen just once; the ten biggest clones take up about 1.8%. This CDR3 is 17 amino acids long. The ends lost 5 bases at V and 4 bases at J; junction bases unmatched: 13. Germline CDR1 MNHEY, CDR2 SMNVEV (reference sequence). As concerns this clone: Its target is not known.

J is TRBJ2-2 and V is TRBV27; 7 bases map to TRBD1. This clonotype was obtained from a man between 18 and 29 years old in good health. Some clones in this sample may be carry-over from other donors' samples. What was sequenced was naive CD8+ T cells from PBMCs. The CDR3 region is CASSPSTGDGSTGELFF. CDR3 nucleotides: TGTGCCAGCAGTCCCTCAACAGGGGACGGTAGCACCGGGGAGCTGTTTTTT.